The source of this T cell receptor (beta chain) is a study of T cells after yellow fever vaccination. This clonotype was counted between two and nine times. No antigen is known for it. Study-wide results and caveats: Only a small proportion of the clonotypes turned up in both the CD4 and the CD8 compartments, likely arising from convergent recombination.

The V end lost 4 bases, the J end lost 5 bases, and 14 bases lay between the germline ends. Germline assignment: CDR1 MNHEY and CDR2 SMNVEV (reference sequence). The CDR3 spans 14 residues. TCRdb recomputed calls from the 5' RACE reads with MiXCR, one row per CDR3 protein. This table has roughly 500,000 distinct CDR3 sequences, roughly a fifth appearing once. The chain recombines TRBV27 with TRBJ1-1, with no clear D. This clonotype originated in a man aged 25-45 years who received the YFV17D yellow fever vaccine. The sequencing used PBMCs, collected 15 days after the yellow fever booster vaccination. The CDR3 loop reads CASSYGLRSTEAFF. The CDR3 DNA reads as TGTGCCAGCAGTTACGGACTCCGGTCGACTGAAGCTTTCTTT.